Listed below are T cell receptor beta chains from one sample, sequenced in a study of T cells in Graves' hyperthyroidism and ophthalmopathy. TCRdb re-derived calls from the multiplex PCR reads in MiXCR, one entry per CDR3 protein. The sample lists 500,000 to 750,000 distinct CDR3 sequences, more than 45% occurring once. What was sequenced was peripheral blood or thyroid tissue (not recorded which). Source of these receptors: a woman aged 18-29 years with Graves' hyperthyroidism. The conserved cysteine and the conserved F or W are not part of the CDR3 here. Fields, in order: V gene, J gene, CDR3 protein.

V: TRBV7-3; J: TRBJ2-7; CDR3: ASSLYPTGTGNCEQY
V: TRBV7-9; J: TRBJ2-5; CDR3: ASSEIPGGQETQY
V: TRBV2; J: TRBJ2-2; CDR3: ASSYGQTNTGELF
V: TRBV20-1; J: TRBJ1-6; CDR3: SATRDRLNSPLH
V: TRBV20-1; J: TRBJ2-5; CDR3: SARGSLAVQETQY
V: TRBV12-3/TRBV12-4; J: TRBJ2-5; CDR3: ASSLRLAEQETQY
V: TRBV10-3; J: TRBJ1-2; CDR3: AVSDQERSNT
V: TRBV2; J: TRBJ2-2; CDR3: ASTWDREGELF
V: TRBV5-6; J: TRBJ1-2; CDR3: ASSLGKSYGYT
V: TRBV20-1; J: TRBJ2-7; CDR3: SAPASGREEQY
V: TRBV20-1; J: TRBJ1-6; CDR3: SARRAGQASPLH
V: TRBV7-9; J: TRBJ1-1; CDR3: ASSSPATEAF
V: TRBV24-1; J: TRBJ2-5; CDR3: ATSRRVRETQY
V: TRBV6-5; J: TRBJ2-7; CDR3: ASSSLRSSGTYEQY
V: TRBV2; J: TRBJ2-1; CDR3: ASVAGSYNEQF
V: TRBV10-3; J: TRBJ1-1; CDR3: AISESGGGGNTEAS
V: TRBV29-1; J: TRBJ1-2; CDR3: SVEFSYGYT
V: TRBV5-8; J: TRBJ1-2; CDR3: ASSLSLGRHVNGYT
V: TRBV5-1; J: TRBJ2-6; CDR3: ASSLAGRAGSGANVLT
V: TRBV5-1; J: TRBJ1-2; CDR3: ASSLAGGNYGYT
V: TRBV24-1; J: TRBJ2-3; CDR3: ATSGSGTGLSADTQY
V: TRBV27; J: TRBJ2-7; CDR3: SAYEQY
V: TRBV6-4; J: TRBJ2-7; CDR3: ASSDPPLAGNYEQY
V: TRBV15; J: TRBJ1-2; CDR3: ATSKLDTGTGYT
V: TRBV7-8; J: TRBJ2-2; CDR3: ASSLVVGTRTIYTGELF
V: TRBV20-1; J: TRBJ2-3; CDR3: SAENTDTQY
V: TRBV6-6; J: TRBJ1-3; CDR3: ASNREVVGIGSGNTIY
V: TRBV25-1; J: TRBJ1-1; CDR3: ASSDVVGNTEAF
V: TRBV6-6; J: TRBJ1-2; CDR3: ASRNRVEPAYGYT
V: TRBV5-4; J: TRBJ1-1; CDR3: ASSAGDRVTEAF
V: TRBV25-1; J: TRBJ1-1; CDR3: ASSAEHRGLGTEAF
V: TRBV7-9; J: TRBJ2-5; CDR3: ASSRGQGFETQY
V: TRBV7-3; J: TRBJ1-2; CDR3: ASSATPQGSGYT
V: TRBV20-1; J: TRBJ1-2; CDR3: SARDGTGYT
V: TRBV5-1; J: TRBJ2-4; CDR3: ASSFGRGNGIQY
V: TRBV7-9; J: TRBJ2-7; CDR3: ASSFQRLGTYEQY
V: TRBV12-3/TRBV12-4; J: TRBJ1-4; CDR3: ASSLTGIYEKLF
V: TRBV6-5; J: TRBJ2-6; CDR3: ASTTRAANVLT
V: TRBV24-1; J: NA; CDR3: ATSPRGVNEQY
V: TRBV19; J: TRBJ2-7; CDR3: ASSIDSRAYEQY
V: TRBV2; J: TRBJ2-3; CDR3: ASIAVSTDTQY
V: TRBV2; J: TRBJ1-2; CDR3: ASRAGTEYGYT
V: TRBV19; J: TRBJ1-5; CDR3: ASMKGSNQPQH
V: TRBV19; J: TRBJ2-3; CDR3: DSASVNTDTQY